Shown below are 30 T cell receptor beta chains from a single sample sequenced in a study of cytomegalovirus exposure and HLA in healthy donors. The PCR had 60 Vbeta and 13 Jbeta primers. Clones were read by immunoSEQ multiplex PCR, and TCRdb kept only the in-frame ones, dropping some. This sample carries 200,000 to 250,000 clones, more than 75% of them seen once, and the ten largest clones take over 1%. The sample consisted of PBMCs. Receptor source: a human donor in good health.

The CDR3 nucleotides are TGTGCCAGCAGTTTTTCCGGGACAGGATTATCCTACGAGCAGTACTTC. This codes for CASSFSGTGLSYEQYF. The chain links TRBV27 to TRBJ2-7, with 8 bases matching TRBD1. J was trimmed by 1 base and V by 3 bases; bases with no gene match: 8. CDR1 MNHEY and CDR2 SMNVEV come from the germline V gene (reference sequence). The CDR3 totals 16 residues.

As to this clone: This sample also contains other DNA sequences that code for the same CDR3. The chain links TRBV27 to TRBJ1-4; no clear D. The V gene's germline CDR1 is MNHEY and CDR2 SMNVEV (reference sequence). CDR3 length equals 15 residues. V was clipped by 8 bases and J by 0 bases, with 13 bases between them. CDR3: CASGGSAATNEKLFF. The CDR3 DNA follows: TGTGCCAGCGGAGGATCGGCAGCAACTAATGAAAAACTGTTTTTT.

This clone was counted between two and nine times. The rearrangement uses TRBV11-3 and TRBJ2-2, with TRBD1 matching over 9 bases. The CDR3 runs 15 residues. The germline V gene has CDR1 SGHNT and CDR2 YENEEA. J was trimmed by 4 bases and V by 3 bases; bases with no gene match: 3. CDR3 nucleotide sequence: TGTGCCAGCAGCTTGGGACAGGGATTCACCGGGGAGCTGTTTTTT. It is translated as CASSLGQGFTGELFF.

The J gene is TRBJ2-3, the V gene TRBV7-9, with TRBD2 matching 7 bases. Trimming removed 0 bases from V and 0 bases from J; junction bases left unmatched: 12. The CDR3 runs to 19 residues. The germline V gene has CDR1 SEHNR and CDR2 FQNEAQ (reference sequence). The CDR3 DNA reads TGTGCCAGCAGCTTAGCCCTTTCCAGCGGGGCCTCTAGCACAGATACGCAGTATTTT. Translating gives CASSLALSSGASSTDTQYF.

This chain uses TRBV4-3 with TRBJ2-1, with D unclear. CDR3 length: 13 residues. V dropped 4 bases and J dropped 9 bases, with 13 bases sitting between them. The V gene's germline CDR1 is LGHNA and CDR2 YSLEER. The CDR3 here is CASSPKPYGEQFF. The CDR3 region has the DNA TGCGCCAGCAGCCCGAAGCCATATGGTGAGCAGTTCTTC.

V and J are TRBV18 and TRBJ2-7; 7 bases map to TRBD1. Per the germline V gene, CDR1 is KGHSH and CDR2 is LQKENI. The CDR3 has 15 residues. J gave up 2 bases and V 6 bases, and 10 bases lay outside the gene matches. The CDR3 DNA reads TGTGCCAGCTCGTCGCAGGGGACAGCGACCTACGAGCAGTACTTC. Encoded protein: CASSSQGTATYEQYF.

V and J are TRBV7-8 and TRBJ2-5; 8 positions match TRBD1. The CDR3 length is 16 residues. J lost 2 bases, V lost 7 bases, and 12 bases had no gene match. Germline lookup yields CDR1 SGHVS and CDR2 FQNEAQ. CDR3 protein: CASTSRGPLSQETQYF. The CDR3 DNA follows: TGTGCCAGCACTAGCAGGGGGCCCCTGTCTCAAGAGACCCAGTACTTC.

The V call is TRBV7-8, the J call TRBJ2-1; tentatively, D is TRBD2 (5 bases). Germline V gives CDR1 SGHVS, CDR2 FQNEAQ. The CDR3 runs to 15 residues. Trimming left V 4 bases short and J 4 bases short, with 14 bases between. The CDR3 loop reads CASSSLGGRYNEQFF. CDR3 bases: TGTGCCAGCAGCTCCCTAGGCGGGCGTTACAATGAGCAGTTCTTC. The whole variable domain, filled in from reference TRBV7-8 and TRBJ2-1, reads GAGVSQSPRYKVAKRGQDVALRCDPISGHVSLFWYQQALGQGPEFLTYFQNEAQLDKSGLPSDRFFAERPEGSVSTLKIQRTQQEDSAVYLCASSSLGGRYNEQFFGPGTRLTVL.

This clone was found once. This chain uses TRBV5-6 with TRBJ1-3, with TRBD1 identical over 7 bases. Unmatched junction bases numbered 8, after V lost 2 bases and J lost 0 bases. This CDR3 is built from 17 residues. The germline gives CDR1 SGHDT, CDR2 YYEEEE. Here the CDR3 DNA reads TGTGCCAGCAGCTTAGGAGGACAGGATAGCTCTGGAAACACCATATATTTT. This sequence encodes CASSLGGQDSSGNTIYF.

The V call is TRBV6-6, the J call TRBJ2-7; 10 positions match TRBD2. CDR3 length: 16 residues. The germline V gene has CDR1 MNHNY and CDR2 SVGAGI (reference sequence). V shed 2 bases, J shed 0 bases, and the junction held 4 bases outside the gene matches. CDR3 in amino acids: CASSYRGTSASYEQYF. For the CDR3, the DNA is TGTGCCAGCAGTTACCGCGGGACTAGCGCCTCCTACGAGCAGTACTTC.

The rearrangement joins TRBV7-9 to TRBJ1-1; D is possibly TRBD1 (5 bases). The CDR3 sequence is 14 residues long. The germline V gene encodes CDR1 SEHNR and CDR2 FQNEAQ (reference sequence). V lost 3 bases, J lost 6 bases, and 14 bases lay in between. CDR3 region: CASSFRDSIPEAFF. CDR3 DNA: TGTGCCAGCAGCTTTCGAGACAGTATCCCTGAAGCTTTCTTT.

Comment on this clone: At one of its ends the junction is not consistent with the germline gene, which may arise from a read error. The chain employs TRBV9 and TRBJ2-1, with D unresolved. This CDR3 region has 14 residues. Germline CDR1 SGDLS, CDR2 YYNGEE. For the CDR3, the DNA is TGTGCCAGCAGCCCAATAGCCTCCGACAATGAGCAGTTCTTC. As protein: CASSPIASDNEQFF.

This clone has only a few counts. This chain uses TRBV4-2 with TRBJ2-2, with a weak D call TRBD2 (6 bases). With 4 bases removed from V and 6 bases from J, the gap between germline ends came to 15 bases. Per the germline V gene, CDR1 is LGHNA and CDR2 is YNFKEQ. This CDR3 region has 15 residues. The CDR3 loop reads CASSLGTGAAGELFF. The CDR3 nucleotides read TGTGCCAGCAGCCTTGGTACGGGAGCCGCCGGGGAGCTGTTTTTT.

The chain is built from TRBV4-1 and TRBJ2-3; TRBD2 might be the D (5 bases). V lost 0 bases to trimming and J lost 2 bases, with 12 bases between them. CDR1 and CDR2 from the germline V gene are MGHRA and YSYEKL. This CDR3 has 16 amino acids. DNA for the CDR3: TGCGCCAGCAGCCAAGATCCGCGCCGGGACACAGATACGCAGTATTTT. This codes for CASSQDPRRDTDTQYF.

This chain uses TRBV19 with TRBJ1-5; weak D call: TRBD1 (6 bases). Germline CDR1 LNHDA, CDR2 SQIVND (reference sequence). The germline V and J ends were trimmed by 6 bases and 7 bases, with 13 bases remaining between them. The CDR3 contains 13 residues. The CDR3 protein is CASRPTGTQPQHF. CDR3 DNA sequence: TGTGCCAGTAGACCTACAGGGACCCAGCCCCAGCATTTT. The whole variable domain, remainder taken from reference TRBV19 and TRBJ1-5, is DGGITQSPKYLFRKEGQNVTLSCEQNLNHDAMYWYRQDPGQGLRLIYYSQIVNDFQKGDIAEGYSVSREKKESFPLTVTSAQKNPTAFYLCASRPTGTQPQHFGDGTRLSIL.

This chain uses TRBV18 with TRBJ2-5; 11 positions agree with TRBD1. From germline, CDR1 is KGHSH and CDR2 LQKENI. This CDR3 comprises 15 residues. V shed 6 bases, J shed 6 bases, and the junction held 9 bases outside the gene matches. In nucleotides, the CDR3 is TGTGCCAGCTCTTTCGGACAGGGGGCGCATCAGACCCAGTACTTC. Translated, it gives CASSFGQGAHQTQYF.

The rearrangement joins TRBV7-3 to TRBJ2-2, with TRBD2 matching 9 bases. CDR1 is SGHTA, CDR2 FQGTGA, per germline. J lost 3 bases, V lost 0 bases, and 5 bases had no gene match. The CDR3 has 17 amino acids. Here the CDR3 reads CASSLTVTSGHTGELFF. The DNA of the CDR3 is TGTGCCAGCAGCTTAACCGTGACTAGCGGTCACACCGGGGAGCTGTTTTTT.

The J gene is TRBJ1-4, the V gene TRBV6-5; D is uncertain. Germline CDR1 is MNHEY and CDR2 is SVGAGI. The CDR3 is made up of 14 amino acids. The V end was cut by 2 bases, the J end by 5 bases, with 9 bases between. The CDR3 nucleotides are TGTGCCAGCAGTTACCTCTCGGGGAATGAAAAACTGTTTTTT. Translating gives CASSYLSGNEKLFF.

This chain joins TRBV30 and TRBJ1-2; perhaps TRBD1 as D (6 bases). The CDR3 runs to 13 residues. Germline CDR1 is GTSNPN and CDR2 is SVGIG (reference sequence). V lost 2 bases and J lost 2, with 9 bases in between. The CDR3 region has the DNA TGTGCCTGGAGTACAGGGATAAACTATGGCTACACCTTC. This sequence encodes CAWSTGINYGYTF.

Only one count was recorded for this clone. In DNA form, the CDR3 reads TGTGCCAGCAGTTACTCGACTAGCGGGATCTTAGAGACCCAGTACTTC. Translation: CASSYSTSGILETQYF. The chain has TRBV6-6 and TRBJ2-5; 11 bases are a match to TRBD2. From germline, CDR1 is MNHNY and CDR2 SVGAGI (reference sequence). V shed 0 bases, J shed 4 bases, and the junction held 4 bases outside the gene matches. This CDR3 contains 16 residues.

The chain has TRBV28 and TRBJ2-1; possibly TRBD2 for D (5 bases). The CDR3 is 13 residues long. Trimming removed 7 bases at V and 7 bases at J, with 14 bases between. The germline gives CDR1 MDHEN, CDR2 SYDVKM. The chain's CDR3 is CASIPDLGNEQFF. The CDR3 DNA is TGTGCCAGCATTCCGGACTTGGGGAATGAGCAGTTCTTC.

The CDR3 loop reads CASSYSQGESYGYTF. CDR3 in DNA: TGTGCCAGCAGTTACAGCCAGGGCGAAAGCTATGGCTACACCTTC. The chain combines TRBV6-6 with TRBJ1-2; possibly TRBD1 for D (5 bases). The germline CDR1 and CDR2 sequences are MNHNY and SVGAGI (reference sequence). CDR3 length equals 15 residues. Between the trimmed V and J ends, which lost 2 bases and 4 bases, there was a span of 14 bases.

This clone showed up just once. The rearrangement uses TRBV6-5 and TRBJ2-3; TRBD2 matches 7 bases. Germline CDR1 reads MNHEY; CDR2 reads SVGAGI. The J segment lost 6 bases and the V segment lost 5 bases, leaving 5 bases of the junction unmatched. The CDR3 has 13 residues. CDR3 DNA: TGTGCCAGCAGTAGGACTAGAAGGGATACGCAGTATTTT. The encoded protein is CASSRTRRDTQYF.

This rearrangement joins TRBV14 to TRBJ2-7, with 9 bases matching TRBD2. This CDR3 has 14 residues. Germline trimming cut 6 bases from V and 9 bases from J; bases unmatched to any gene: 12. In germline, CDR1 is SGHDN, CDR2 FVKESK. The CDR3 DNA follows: TGTGCCAGCAGTCTAGCGGGAAGTTCTTGGGGGCAGTACTTC. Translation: CASSLAGSSWGQYF.

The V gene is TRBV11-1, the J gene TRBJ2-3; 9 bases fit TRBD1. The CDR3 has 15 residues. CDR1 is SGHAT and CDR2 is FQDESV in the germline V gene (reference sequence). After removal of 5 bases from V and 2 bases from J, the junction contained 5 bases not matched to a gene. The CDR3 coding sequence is TGTGCCAGCAGCCAGGGACAGGGCCACACAGATACGCAGTATTTT. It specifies CASSQGQGHTDTQYF.

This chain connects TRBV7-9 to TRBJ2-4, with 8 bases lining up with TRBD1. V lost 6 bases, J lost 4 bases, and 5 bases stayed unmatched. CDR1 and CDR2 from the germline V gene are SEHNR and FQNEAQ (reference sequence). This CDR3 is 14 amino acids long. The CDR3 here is CASSPRTGKNIQYF. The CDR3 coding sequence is TGTGCCAGCAGTCCTCGGACAGGGAAAAACATTCAGTACTTC.

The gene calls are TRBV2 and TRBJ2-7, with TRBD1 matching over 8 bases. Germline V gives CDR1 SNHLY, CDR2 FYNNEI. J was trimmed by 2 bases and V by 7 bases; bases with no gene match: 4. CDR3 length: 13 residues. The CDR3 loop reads CASTGTGTYEQYF. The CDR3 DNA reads TGTGCCAGCACTGGGACAGGAACCTACGAGCAGTACTTC.

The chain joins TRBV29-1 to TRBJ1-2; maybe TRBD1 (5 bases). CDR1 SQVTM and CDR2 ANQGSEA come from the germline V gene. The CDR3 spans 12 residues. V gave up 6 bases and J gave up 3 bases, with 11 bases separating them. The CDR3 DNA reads TGCAGCGTCGGGAGGGGAGACTATGGCTACACCTTC. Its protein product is CSVGRGDYGYTF.

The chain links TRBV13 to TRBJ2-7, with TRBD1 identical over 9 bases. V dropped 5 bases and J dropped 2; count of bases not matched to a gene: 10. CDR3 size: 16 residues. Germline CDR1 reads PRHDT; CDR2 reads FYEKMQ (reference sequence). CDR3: CASSQPGQGRPYEQYF. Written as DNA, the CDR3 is TGTGCCAGCAGCCAACCCGGACAGGGGCGTCCCTACGAGCAGTACTTC.

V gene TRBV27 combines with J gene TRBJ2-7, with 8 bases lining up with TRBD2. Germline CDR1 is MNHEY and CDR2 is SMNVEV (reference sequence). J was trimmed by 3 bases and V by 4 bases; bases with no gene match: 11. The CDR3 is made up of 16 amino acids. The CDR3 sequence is CASSSQGLVSVYEQYF. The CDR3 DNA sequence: TGTGCCAGCAGTTCACAGGGACTAGTAAGCGTCTACGAGCAGTACTTC.